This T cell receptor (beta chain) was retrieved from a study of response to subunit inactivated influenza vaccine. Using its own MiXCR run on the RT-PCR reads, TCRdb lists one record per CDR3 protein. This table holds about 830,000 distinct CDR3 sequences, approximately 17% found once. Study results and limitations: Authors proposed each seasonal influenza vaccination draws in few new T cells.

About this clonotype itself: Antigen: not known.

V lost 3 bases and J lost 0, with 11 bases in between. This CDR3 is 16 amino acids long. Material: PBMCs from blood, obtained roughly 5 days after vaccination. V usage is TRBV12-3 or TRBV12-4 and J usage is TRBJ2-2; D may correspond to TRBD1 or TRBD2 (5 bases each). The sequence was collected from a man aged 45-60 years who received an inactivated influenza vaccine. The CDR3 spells CASSLRTGPNTGELFF. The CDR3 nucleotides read TGTGCCAGCAGTTTGCGGACGGGGCCGAACACCGGGGAGCTGTTTTTT.